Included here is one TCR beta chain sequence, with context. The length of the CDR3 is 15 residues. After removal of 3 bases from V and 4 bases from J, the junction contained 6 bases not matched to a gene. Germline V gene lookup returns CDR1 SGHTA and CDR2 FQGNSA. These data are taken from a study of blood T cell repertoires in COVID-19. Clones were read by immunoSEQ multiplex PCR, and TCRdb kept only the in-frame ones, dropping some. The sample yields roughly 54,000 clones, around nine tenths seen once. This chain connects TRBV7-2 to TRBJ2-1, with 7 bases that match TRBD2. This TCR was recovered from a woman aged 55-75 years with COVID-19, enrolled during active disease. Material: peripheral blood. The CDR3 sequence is CASSFAGETYNEQFF. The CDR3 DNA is TGTGCCAGCAGCTTTGCGGGGGAAACTTACAATGAGCAGTTCTTC.